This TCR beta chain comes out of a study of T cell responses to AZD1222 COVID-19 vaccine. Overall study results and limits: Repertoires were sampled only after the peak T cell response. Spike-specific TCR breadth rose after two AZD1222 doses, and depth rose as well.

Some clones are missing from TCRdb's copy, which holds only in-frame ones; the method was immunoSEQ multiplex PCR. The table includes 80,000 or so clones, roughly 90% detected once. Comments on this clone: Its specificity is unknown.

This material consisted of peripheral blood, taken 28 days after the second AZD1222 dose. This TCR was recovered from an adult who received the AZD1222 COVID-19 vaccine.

This chain's CDR3 is CASSRLRDTEAFF. The CDR3, as DNA: TGTGCCAGTAGTAGGCTCCGGGACACTGAAGCTTTCTTT. This rearrangement joins TRBV19 to TRBJ1-1; no definite D call. Trimming left V 4 bases short and J 3 bases short, with 9 bases between. The germline gives CDR1 LNHDA, CDR2 SQIVND (reference sequence). This CDR3 is 13 amino acids long. The variable domain in full, completed from reference TRBV19 and TRBJ1-1, reads DGGITQSPKYLFRKEGQNVTLSCEQNLNHDAMYWYRQDPGQGLRLIYYSQIVNDFQKGDIAEGYSVSREKKESFPLTVTSAQKNPTAFYLCASSRLRDTEAFFGQGTRLTVV.